The next 19 T cell receptor beta chains were all read from a single sample in a study of post-analysis software for immune sequencing data. No antigen is known for these receptors. Unique molecular identifiers were carried by the TCR beta cDNA libraries. MiXCR was run by TCRdb on the PCR reads, yielding one entry per CDR3 protein. In the table there are almost 700,000 distinct CDR3 sequences, approximately 59% of which are singletons. Study results and caveats: When patients were compared with controls, about 5 TRBV segments were more frequent, TRBV5-6, TRBV5-1 and TRBV20-1 among them.

Sequencing used blood. The receptors here all came from a girl aged 2 to 9 with multiple sclerosis.

Only a few counts were recorded for this clonotype. This rearrangement joins TRBV20-1 to TRBJ2-5, with TRBD1 as a possible D gene (5 bases). There are 13 residues in the CDR3. Germline V gene data show CDR1 as DFQATT and CDR2 as SNEGSKA (reference sequence). V was trimmed by 6 bases and J by 3 bases, leaving 14 bases between them. CDR3 amino acids: CSADTGREETQYF. DNA of the CDR3: TGCAGTGCGGACACCGGACGGGAAGAGACCCAGTACTTC.

The V call is TRBV2, the J call TRBJ1-6; D ambiguous. The V end lost 5 bases, the J end lost 5 bases, and 10 bases lay between the germline ends. This CDR3 has 14 residues. CDR1 and CDR2 (germline): SNHLY, FYNNEI. The CDR3 is CASSPDRDNSPLHF. The DNA for the CDR3 is TGTGCCAGCAGTCCCGACCGAGATAATTCACCCCTCCACTTT.

The rearrangement uses TRBV6-1 and TRBJ1-1, with D perhaps matching TRBD1 (5 bases). This CDR3 is built from 13 residues. Deletions cut 8 bases from V and 0 bases from J, with 10 bases between. The germline CDR1 and CDR2 sequences are MNHNS and SASEGT. The CDR3 is CASRTRLNTEAFF. In DNA form, the CDR3 reads TGTGCCAGCCGGACAAGACTGAACACTGAAGCTTTCTTT.

The chain is built from TRBV5-1 and TRBJ1-1; tentatively, D is TRBD1 (6 bases). From germline, CDR1 is SGHRS and CDR2 YFSETQ. Deletions cut 1 base from V and 1 base from J, with 11 bases between. This CDR3 spans 15 amino acids. The CDR3 sequence is CASSLRGTPNTEAFF. CDR3 in DNA: TGCGCCAGCAGCTTGCGCGGGACACCGAACACTGAAGCTTTCTTT.

The chain carries TRBV20-1 and TRBJ2-1, with 10 bases fitting TRBD2. This CDR3 has 12 residues. Germline V gene lookup returns CDR1 DFQATT and CDR2 SNEGSKA (reference sequence). The CDR3 DNA reads TGCAGCGGAGCGGGAGGGGGCAATGAGCAGTTCTTC. Its protein product is CSGAGGGNEQFF.

The rearrangement joins TRBV7-8 to TRBJ1-2; maybe TRBD1 (5 bases). The germline gives CDR1 SGHVS, CDR2 FQNEAQ. The germline V and J ends were trimmed by 11 bases and 5 bases, with 15 bases remaining between them. The CDR3 sequence is 12 residues long. The CDR3 DNA reads TGTGCCTTGGGCGGGACCCAGTATGGCTACACCTTC. It is translated as CALGGTQYGYTF.

The chain links TRBV6-1 to TRBJ2-7, with D perhaps matching TRBD2 (5 bases). The J call is uncertain, as TRBJ2-5 better fits the DNA end. This CDR3 comprises 13 residues. Germline V gene data show CDR1 as MNHNS and CDR2 as SASEGT. For the CDR3, the DNA is TGTGCCAGCAGTGAAAAAGGCGGGGAGACCCAGTACTTC. This gives the protein CASSEKGGETQYF.

This clonotype was picked up many times. This chain connects TRBV6-4 to TRBJ2-1; 7 positions agree with TRBD1. Looked up from germline, CDR1 is MRHNA and CDR2 is SNTAGT. Trimming cost V 6 bases and J 6 bases; bases outside gene matches: 8. The length of the CDR3 is 14 residues. This CDR3 is CASSPNAGGNEQFF. The DNA for the CDR3 is TGTGCCAGCAGCCCAAACGCAGGGGGCAATGAGCAGTTCTTC.

This clonotype was observed a handful of times. The chain recombines TRBV20-1 with TRBJ2-1; 7 positions match TRBD2. There are 15 residues in the CDR3. CDR1 and CDR2 from the germline V gene are DFQATT and SNEGSKA (reference sequence). V shed 4 bases, J shed 4 bases, and the junction held 10 bases outside the gene matches. This CDR3 is CSATSGESSYNEQFF. The DNA for the CDR3 is TGCAGTGCTACTAGCGGCGAATCGTCGTACAATGAGCAGTTCTTC.

The chain's CDR3 is CASSQELNNEQFF. For the CDR3, the DNA is TGCGCCAGCAGCCAAGAACTCAACAATGAGCAGTTCTTC. V usage is TRBV4-3 and J usage is TRBJ2-1; no clear D gene. This CDR3 spans 13 amino acids. V was trimmed by 0 bases and J by 5 bases, leaving 5 bases between them. Germline V gene data show CDR1 as LGHNA and CDR2 as YSLEER.

This chain links TRBV12-3 or TRBV12-4 with TRBJ2-7; TRBD1 matches at 7 bases. The closer fit of TRBJ2-4 to the DNA end suggests the J call may be wrong. The CDR3 consists of 13 residues. The CDR3 is CASSRRQGNIQYF. CDR3 bases: TGTGCCAGCAGTCGAAGACAGGGAAACATTCAGTACTTC.

The chain recombines TRBV20-1 with TRBJ1-5, with D possibly TRBD1 on 6 matching bases. Trimming removed 7 bases at V and 7 bases at J, with 17 bases between. The CDR3 consists of 13 residues. Per the germline V gene, CDR1 is DFQATT and CDR2 is SNEGSKA (reference sequence). CDR3 in DNA: TGCAGTGTTTCAAGGGGGAGGGAACAGCCCCAGCATTTT. Amino acid sequence: CSVSRGREQPQHF.

This clonotype appeared a few times. The chain links TRBV29-1 to TRBJ2-3; possible D gene TRBD1, 5 bases. V was clipped by 7 bases and J by 0 bases, with 14 bases between them. This CDR3 contains 14 residues. Germline lookup yields CDR1 SQVTM and CDR2 ANQGSEA. The CDR3 nucleotides are TGCAGCGCCAGGGTGGGAAGGAGCACAGATACGCAGTATTTT. This sequence encodes CSARVGRSTDTQYF.

The CDR3 DNA sequence: TGTGCCAGCAGCCCGCTAGCGGGAGTTCAAGCAGATACGCAGTATTTT. Encoded protein: CASSPLAGVQADTQYF. V usage is TRBV5-5 and J usage is TRBJ2-3; 10 bases map to TRBD2. The CDR3 is made up of 16 amino acids. Trimming took 4 bases from V and 4 from J; bases not matched to a gene: 9. Germline V lookup: CDR1 SGHKS, CDR2 YYEKEE (reference sequence).

Here the CDR3 DNA reads TGCGCCAGCAGCCAAGATTATCCGAGAGCGGAACTCGCAGATACGCAGTATTTT. Protein: CASSQDYPRAELADTQYF. The chain has TRBV4-1 and TRBJ2-3, with a tentative D call TRBD2 (5 bases). The V end was cut by 0 bases, the J end by 4 bases, with 20 bases between. In germline, CDR1 is MGHRA, CDR2 YSYEKL. The CDR3 has 18 residues.

The V call is TRBV29-1, the J call TRBJ2-1, with D possibly matching TRBD2 (6 bases). This CDR3 spans 13 amino acids. Deletions cut 3 bases from V and 7 bases from J, with 13 bases between. Per the germline V gene, CDR1 is SQVTM and CDR2 is ANQGSEA. The CDR3 coding sequence is TGCAGCGTTGAGGGCGGGGTAGTGAATGAGCAGTTCTTC. Translating gives CSVEGGVVNEQFF.

This clonotype turned up a few times. The V and J genes are TRBV20-1 and TRBJ1-2, with D perhaps matching TRBD1 (5 bases). The CDR3 extends over 15 amino acids. Trimming took 6 bases from V and 0 from J, leaving 17 bases between them. Germline-derived CDR1 and CDR2 are DFQATT and SNEGSKA (reference sequence). The CDR3 sequence is CSAPEARGANYGYTF. DNA of the CDR3: TGCAGTGCCCCGGAGGCCCGGGGCGCTAACTATGGCTACACCTTC.

V usage is TRBV5-1 and J usage is TRBJ2-5, with D possibly being TRBD2 (5 bases). The CDR3 length is 16 residues. Germline lookup yields CDR1 SGHRS and CDR2 YFSETQ. V gave up 5 bases and J gave up 0 bases, with 17 bases separating them. DNA for the CDR3: TGCGCCAGCAGTCAATCAACGAGGAGGTACCAAGAGACCCAGTACTTC. As protein: CASSQSTRRYQETQYF.

The chain carries TRBV7-2 and TRBJ1-5; possibly TRBD1 for D (6 bases). The CDR3 is 15 residues long. Germline V CDR1 and CDR2: SGHTA, FQGNSA. V shed 7 bases and J shed 3 bases, with 16 bases lying between them. The CDR3 DNA reads TGTGCCAGCACGACCAATCAGGGACACAATCAGCCCCAGCATTTT. It yields the protein CASTTNQGHNQPQHF.